The 10 T cell receptor beta chains listed next were all sequenced from one sample in a study of blood T cells in healthy people across ages. Through a sample-barcoded 5' primer and a J-beta primer mix, a second PCR was run for 7 to 11 cycles. TCRdb itself ran the 5' RACE reads through MiXCR, one entry per CDR3 protein. Altogether about 970,000 distinct CDR3 sequences are present, just over 50% being singletons, with the ten largest covering about 20%. The sample taken for sequencing was blood. These receptors all come from a woman in her sixties in good health.

The chain employs TRBV2 and TRBJ1-2, with 7 bases identical to TRBD1. V shed 6 bases, J shed 1 base, and the junction held 8 bases outside the gene matches. The CDR3 consists of 15 residues. Looked up from germline, CDR1 is SNHLY and CDR2 is FYNNEI. The DNA of the CDR3 is TGTGCCAGCAGCCACCCCGGGACAGATAACTATGGCTACACCTTC. It encodes CASSHPGTDNYGYTF.

The chain couples TRBV12-3 or TRBV12-4 to TRBJ2-1, with 8 bases lining up with TRBD1. The length of the CDR3 is 13 residues. The J segment lost 7 bases and the V segment lost 6 bases, leaving 5 bases of the junction unmatched. CDR3 DNA sequence: TGTGCCAGCAGAGCAGGGGGCCGGAATGAGCAGTTCTTC. This encodes CASRAGGRNEQFF.

V is TRBV4-1 and J is TRBJ2-3, with 9 bases aligning to TRBD2. V lost 0 bases and J lost 7; bases outside the gene matches: 14. Germline V lookup: CDR1 MGHRA, CDR2 YSYEKL. The CDR3 runs 18 residues. The CDR3 spells CASSQDPPLAGTSNTQYF. CDR3 bases: TGCGCCAGCAGCCAAGATCCCCCCCTAGCGGGGACCTCGAATACGCAGTATTTT.

The chain joins TRBV7-8 to TRBJ2-5; D is unclear. Germline V gives CDR1 SGHVS, CDR2 FQNEAQ. V was pared by 1 base and J by 5 bases, with 11 bases between. The CDR3 spans 14 residues. This CDR3 reads CASSLGAALETQYF. The CDR3 bases are TGTGCCAGCAGCTTAGGGGCGGCTTTGGAGACCCAGTACTTC. The full variable domain, completed using reference TRBV7-8 and TRBJ2-5, is GAGVSQSPRYKVAKRGQDVALRCDPISGHVSLFWYQQALGQGPEFLTYFQNEAQLDKSGLPSDRFFAERPEGSVSTLKIQRTQQEDSAVYLCASSLGAALETQYFGPGTRLLVL.

The chain links TRBV21-1 to TRBJ2-1; the table gives TRBD2 as D, unverified against the DNA. TRBV21-1 is recorded as a pseudogene. The CDR3 sequence is 21 residues long. The CDR3 is CASSKGPPGLAPIGSYNEQFF. DNA of the CDR3: TGTGCCAGCAGCAAAGGTCCCCCGGGACTAGCGCCCATCGGCTCCTACAATGAGCAGTTCTTC.

The chain carries TRBV15 and TRBJ2-1; D unresolved. From germline, CDR1 is LNHNV and CDR2 YYDKDF (reference sequence). This CDR3 is 11 amino acids long. V gave up 1 base and J gave up 7 bases, with 2 bases separating them. The CDR3 bases are TGTGCCACCAGCAGAGTGAATGAGCAGTTCTTC. It specifies CATSRVNEQFF. The variable domain in full, completed from reference TRBV15 and TRBJ2-1, reads DAMVIQNPRYQVTQFGKPVTLSCSQTLNHNVMYWYQQKSSQAPKLLFHYYDKDFNNEADTPDNFQSRRPNTSFCFLDIRSPGLGDTAMYLCATSRVNEQFFGPGTRLTVL.

The chain joins TRBV20-1 to TRBJ2-7; maybe TRBD1 (6 bases). The germline V gene has CDR1 DFQATT and CDR2 SNEGSKA (reference sequence). The V and J ends lost 0 bases and 2 bases respectively, with 14 bases between them. CDR3 size: 15 residues. CDR3 in amino acids: CSARDPDRLPYEQYF. Here the CDR3 DNA reads TGCAGTGCTAGAGATCCCGACAGGTTACCCTACGAGCAGTACTTC.

The J gene is TRBJ2-7, the V gene TRBV20-1, with TRBD2 identical over 11 bases. CDR3 length equals 16 residues. Trimming cost V 1 base and J 4 bases; bases outside gene matches: 9. Germline CDR1 and CDR2: DFQATT and SNEGSKA (reference sequence). CDR3 protein: CSARASLAGVKYEQYF. CDR3 in DNA: TGCAGTGCTAGAGCTTCACTAGCGGGAGTGAAATACGAGCAGTACTTC.

The rearrangement joins TRBV7-2 to TRBJ2-5; D gene uncertain. This CDR3 is 14 amino acids long. Germline V lookup: CDR1 SGHTA, CDR2 FQGNSA. The germline V and J ends were trimmed by 1 base and 3 bases, with 9 bases remaining between them. The CDR3 nucleotides are TGTGCCAGCAGCTTAGTTCCTCAAGAAGAGACCCAGTACTTC. It yields the protein CASSLVPQEETQYF.

This clonotype was observed a handful of times. The chain uses TRBV29-1 and TRBJ2-6; 9 bases line up with TRBD1. Germline CDR1 is SQVTM and CDR2 is ANQGSEA. The CDR3 is made up of 16 amino acids. With 6 bases clipped from V and 0 bases from J, the junction kept 6 bases outside the gene matches. The CDR3, as DNA: TGCAGCGTCATAGGGACAGGGACCTCTGGGGCCAACGTCCTGACTTTC. Amino acids: CSVIGTGTSGANVLTF.